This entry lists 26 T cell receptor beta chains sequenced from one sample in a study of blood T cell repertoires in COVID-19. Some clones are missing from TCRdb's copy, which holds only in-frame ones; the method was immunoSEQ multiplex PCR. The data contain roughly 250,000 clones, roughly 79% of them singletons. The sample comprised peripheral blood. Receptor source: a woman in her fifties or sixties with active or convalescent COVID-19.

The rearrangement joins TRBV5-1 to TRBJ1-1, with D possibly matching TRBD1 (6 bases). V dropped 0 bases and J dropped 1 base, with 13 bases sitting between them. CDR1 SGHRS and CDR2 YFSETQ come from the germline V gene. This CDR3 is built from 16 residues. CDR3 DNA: TGCGCCAGCAGCTTGGTTCCCGGGACAACGAACACTGAAGCTTTCTTT. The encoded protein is CASSLVPGTTNTEAFF.

CDR3 protein: CASSSYRTSYEQYF. For the CDR3, the DNA is TGTGCCAGCAGTTCCTACAGGACCTCCTACGAGCAGTACTTC. The chain recombines TRBV27 with TRBJ2-7; D possibly corresponds to TRBD1 (5 bases). The CDR3 is 14 amino acids. Trimming stripped 4 bases from V and 0 bases from J, with 10 bases between. In germline, CDR1 is MNHEY, CDR2 SMNVEV (reference sequence).

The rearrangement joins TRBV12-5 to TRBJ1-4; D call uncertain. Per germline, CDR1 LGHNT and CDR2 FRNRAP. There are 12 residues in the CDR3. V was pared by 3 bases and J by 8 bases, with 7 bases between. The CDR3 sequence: CASGFGGEKLFF. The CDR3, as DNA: TGTGCTAGTGGTTTTGGAGGCGAAAAACTGTTTTTT. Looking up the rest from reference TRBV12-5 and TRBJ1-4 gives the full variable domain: DARVTQTPRHKVTEMGQEVTMRCQPILGHNTVFWYRQTMMQGLELLAYFRNRAPLDDSGMPKDRFSAEMPDATLATLKIQPSEPRDSAVYFCASGFGGEKLFFGSGTQLSVL.

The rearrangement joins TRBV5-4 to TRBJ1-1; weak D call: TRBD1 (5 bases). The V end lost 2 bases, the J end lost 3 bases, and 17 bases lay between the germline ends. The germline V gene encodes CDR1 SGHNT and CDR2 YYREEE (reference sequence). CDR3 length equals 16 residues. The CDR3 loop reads CASSFGGDWRDTEAFF. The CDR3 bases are TGTGCCAGCAGCTTTGGGGGGGACTGGCGGGACACTGAAGCTTTCTTT.

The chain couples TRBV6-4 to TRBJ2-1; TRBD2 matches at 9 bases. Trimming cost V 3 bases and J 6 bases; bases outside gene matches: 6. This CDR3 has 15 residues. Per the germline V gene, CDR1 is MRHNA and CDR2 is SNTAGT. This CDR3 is CASSERLAGINEQFF. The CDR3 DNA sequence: TGTGCCAGCAGTGAGCGGCTAGCGGGAATCAATGAGCAGTTCTTC.

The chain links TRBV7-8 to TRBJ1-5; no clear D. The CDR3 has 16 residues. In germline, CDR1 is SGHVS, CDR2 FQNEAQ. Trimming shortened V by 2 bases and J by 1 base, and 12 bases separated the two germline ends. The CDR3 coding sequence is TGTGCCAGCAGCTTATCTCGGGGAGTAAGCAATCAGCCCCAGCATTTT. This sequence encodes CASSLSRGVSNQPQHF.

The CDR3 coding sequence is TGCGCCAGCAGCCCCGAGGGGGGGTACTATGGCTACACCTTC. It codes for CASSPEGGYYGYTF. The genes are TRBV5-1 and TRBJ1-2; perhaps TRBD1 as D (6 bases). Germline CDR1 SGHRS, CDR2 YFSETQ. This CDR3 is 14 amino acids long. Between the trimmed V and J ends, which lost 4 bases and 3 bases, there was a span of 13 bases.

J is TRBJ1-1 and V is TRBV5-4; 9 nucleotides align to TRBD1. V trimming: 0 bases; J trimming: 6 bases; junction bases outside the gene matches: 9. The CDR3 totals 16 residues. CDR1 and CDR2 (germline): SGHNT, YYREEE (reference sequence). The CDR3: CASSLGGTGFSAEAFF. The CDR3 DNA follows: TGTGCCAGCAGCTTGGGAGGGACAGGGTTTAGCGCTGAAGCTTTCTTT. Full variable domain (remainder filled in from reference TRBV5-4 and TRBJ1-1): ETGVTQSPTHLIKTRGQQVTLRCSSQSGHNTVSWYQQALGQGPQFIFQYYREEENGRGNFPPRFSGLQFPNYSSELNVNALELDDSALYLCASSLGGTGFSAEAFFGQGTRLTVV.

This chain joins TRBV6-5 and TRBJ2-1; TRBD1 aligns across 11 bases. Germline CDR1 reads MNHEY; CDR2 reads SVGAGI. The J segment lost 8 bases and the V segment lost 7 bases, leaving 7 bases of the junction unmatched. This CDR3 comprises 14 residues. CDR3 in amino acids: CASTGTGGIDEQFF. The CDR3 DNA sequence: TGTGCCAGCACTGGGACAGGGGGAATCGATGAGCAGTTCTTC.

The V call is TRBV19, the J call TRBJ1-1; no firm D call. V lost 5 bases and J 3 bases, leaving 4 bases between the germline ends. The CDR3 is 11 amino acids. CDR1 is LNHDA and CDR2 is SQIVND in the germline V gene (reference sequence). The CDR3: CASSYDTEAFF. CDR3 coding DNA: TGTGCCAGTAGTTATGACACTGAAGCTTTCTTT.

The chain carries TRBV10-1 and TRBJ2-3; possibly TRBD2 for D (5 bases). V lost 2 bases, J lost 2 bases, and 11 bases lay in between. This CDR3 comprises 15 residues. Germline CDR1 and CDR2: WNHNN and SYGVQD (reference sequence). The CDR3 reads CASSETGELTDTQYF. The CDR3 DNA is TGCGCCAGCAGTGAGACCGGGGAGCTCACAGATACGCAGTATTTT.

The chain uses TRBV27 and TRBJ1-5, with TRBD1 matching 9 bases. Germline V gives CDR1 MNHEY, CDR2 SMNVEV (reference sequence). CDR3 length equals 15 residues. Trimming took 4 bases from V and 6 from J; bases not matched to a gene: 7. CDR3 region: CASSWGQGEGQPQHF. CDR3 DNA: TGTGCCAGCAGTTGGGGACAGGGTGAGGGTCAGCCCCAGCATTTT.

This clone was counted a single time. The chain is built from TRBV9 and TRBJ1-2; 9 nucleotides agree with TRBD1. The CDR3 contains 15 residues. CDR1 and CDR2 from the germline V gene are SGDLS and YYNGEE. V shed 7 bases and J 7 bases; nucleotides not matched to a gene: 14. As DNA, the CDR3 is TGTGCCAGCGCCGGGACAGGGAAGATCGGGGGTGGCTACACCTTC. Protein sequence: CASAGTGKIGGGYTF.

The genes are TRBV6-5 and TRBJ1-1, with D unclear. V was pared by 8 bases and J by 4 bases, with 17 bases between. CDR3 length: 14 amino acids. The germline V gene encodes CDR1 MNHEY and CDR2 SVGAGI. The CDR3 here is CASGRYGEGTEAFF. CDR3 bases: TGTGCCAGCGGTAGATACGGGGAGGGCACTGAAGCTTTCTTT.

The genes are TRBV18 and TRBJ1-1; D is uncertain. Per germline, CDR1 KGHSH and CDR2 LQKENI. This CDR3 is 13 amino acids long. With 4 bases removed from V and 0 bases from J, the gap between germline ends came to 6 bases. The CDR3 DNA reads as TGTGCCAGCTCACGGACTTTGAACACTGAAGCTTTCTTT. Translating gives CASSRTLNTEAFF.

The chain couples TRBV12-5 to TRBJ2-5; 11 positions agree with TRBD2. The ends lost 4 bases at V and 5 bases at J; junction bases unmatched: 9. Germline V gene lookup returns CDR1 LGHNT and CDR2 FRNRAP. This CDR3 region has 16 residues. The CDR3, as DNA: TGTGCTAGTGGTTCGAACCTAGCGGGGGGTGCGGAGACCCAGTACTTC. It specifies CASGSNLAGGAETQYF.

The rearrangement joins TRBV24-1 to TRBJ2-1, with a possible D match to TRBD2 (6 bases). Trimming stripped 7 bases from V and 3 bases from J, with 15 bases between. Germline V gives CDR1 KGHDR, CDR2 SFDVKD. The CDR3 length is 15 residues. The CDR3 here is CATSGIEAGYNEQFF. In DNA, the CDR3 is TGTGCCACCAGCGGTATAGAAGCGGGCTACAATGAGCAGTTCTTC.

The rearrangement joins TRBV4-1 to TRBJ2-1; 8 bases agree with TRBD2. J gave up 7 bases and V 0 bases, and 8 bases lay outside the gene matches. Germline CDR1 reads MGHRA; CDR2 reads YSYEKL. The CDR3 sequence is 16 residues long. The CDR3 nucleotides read TGCGCCAGCAGCCAAGAAGGCGGGGGGCTCGGGAATGAGCAGTTCTTC. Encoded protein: CASSQEGGGLGNEQFF.

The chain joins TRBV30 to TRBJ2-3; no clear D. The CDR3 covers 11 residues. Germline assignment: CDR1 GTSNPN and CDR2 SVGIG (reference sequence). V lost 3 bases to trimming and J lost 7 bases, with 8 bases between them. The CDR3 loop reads CAWRGHHTQYF. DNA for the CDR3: TGTGCCTGGAGGGGCCATCATACGCAGTATTTT.

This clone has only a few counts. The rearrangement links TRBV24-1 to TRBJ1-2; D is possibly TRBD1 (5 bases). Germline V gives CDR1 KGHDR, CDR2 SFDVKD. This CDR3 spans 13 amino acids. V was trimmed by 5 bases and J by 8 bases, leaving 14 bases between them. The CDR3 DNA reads TGTGCCACCAGTGCCAGGGAGGGCTTGGGCTACACCTTC. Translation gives CATSAREGLGYTF.

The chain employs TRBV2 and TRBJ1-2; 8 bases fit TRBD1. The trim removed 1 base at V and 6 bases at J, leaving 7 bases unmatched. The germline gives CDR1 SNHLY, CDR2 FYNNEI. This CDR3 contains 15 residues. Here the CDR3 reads CASSEVGRGRNGYTF. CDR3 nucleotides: TGTGCCAGCAGTGAAGTTGGCAGGGGGCGCAATGGCTACACCTTC.

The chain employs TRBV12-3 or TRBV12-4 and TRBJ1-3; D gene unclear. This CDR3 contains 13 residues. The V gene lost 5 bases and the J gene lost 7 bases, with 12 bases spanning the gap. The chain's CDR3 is CASSNSPRNTIYF. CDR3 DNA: TGTGCCAGCAGTAATTCTCCCAGGAACACCATATATTTT.

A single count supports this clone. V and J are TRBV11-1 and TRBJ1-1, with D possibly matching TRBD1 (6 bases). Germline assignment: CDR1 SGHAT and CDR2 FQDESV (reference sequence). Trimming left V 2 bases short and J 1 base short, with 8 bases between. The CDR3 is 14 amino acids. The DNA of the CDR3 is TGTGCCAGCAGCTTAACAGGGTGGAACACTGAAGCTTTCTTT. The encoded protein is CASSLTGWNTEAFF.

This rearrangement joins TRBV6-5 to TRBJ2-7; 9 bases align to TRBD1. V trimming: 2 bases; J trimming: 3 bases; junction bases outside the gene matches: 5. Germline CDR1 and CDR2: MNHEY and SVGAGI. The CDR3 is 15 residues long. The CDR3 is CASSYPGTGIYEQYF. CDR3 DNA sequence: TGTGCCAGCAGTTACCCCGGGACAGGGATCTACGAGCAGTACTTC.

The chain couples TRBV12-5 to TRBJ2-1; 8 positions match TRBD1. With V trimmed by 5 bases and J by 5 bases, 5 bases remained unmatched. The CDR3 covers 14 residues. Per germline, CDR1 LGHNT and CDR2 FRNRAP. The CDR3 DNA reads TGTGCTAGTGGTCCAGGGGGCCCCCACAATGAGCAGTTCTTC. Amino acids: CASGPGGPHNEQFF. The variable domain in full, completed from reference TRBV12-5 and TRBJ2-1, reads DARVTQTPRHKVTEMGQEVTMRCQPILGHNTVFWYRQTMMQGLELLAYFRNRAPLDDSGMPKDRFSAEMPDATLATLKIQPSEPRDSAVYFCASGPGGPHNEQFFGPGTRLTVL.

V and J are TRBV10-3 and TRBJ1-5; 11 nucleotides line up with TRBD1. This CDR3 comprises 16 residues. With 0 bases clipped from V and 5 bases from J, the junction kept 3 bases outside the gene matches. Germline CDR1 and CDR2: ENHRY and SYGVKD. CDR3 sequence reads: CAISESGTGGYQPQHF. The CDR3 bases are TGTGCCATCAGTGAGTCGGGGACAGGGGGATATCAGCCCCAGCATTTT.